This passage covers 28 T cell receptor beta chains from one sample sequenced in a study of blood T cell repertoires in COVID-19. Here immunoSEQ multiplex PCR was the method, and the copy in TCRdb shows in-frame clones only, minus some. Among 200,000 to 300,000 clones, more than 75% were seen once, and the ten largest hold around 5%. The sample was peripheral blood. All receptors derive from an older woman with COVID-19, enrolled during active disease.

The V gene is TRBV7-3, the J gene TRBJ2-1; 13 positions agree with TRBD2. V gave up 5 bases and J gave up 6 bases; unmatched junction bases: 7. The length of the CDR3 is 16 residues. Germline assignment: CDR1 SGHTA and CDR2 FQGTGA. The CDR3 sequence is CASSPRTSGRGNEQFF. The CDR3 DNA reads TGTGCCAGCAGCCCCAGGACTAGCGGGAGAGGCAATGAGCAGTTCTTC.

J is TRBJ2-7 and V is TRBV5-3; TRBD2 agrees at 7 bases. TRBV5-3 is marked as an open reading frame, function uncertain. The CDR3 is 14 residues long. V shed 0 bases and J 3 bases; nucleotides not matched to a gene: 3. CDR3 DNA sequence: TGTGCCAGAAGCTTGGAGGCTAGCGGCTACGAGCAGTACTTC. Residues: CARSLEASGYEQYF.

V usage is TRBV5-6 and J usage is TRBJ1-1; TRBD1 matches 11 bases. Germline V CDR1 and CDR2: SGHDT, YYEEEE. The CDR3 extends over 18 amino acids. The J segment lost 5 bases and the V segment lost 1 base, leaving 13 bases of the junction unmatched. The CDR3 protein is CASSLSLRDRGRGTEAFF. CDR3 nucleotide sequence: TGTGCCAGCAGCTTGTCGTTGCGGGACAGGGGGAGGGGTACTGAAGCTTTCTTT.

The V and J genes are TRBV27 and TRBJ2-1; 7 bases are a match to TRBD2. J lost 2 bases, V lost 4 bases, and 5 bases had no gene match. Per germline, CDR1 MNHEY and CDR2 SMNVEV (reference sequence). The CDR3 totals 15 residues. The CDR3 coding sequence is TGTGCCAGCAGTTCCCCAGCGGGAACCTACAATGAGCAGTTCTTC. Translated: CASSSPAGTYNEQFF.

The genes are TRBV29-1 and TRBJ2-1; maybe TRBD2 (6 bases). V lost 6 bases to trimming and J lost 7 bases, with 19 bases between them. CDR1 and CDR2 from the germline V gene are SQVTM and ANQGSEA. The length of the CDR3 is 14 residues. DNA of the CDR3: TGCAGCGTCCTAGAAGGGACTCGGGGGAATGAGCAGTTCTTC. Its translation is CSVLEGTRGNEQFF.

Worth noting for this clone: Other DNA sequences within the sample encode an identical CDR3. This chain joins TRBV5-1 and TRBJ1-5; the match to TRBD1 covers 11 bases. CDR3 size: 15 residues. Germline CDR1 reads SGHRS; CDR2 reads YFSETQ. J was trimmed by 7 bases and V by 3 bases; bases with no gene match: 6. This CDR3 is CASSSGTGGNQPQHF. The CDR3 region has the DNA TGCGCCAGCAGCTCCGGGACAGGGGGAAACCAGCCCCAGCATTTT.

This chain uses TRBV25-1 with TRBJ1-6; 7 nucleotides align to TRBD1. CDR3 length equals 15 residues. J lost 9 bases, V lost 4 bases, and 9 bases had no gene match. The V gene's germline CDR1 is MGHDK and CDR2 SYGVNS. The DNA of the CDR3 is TGTGCCAGCAGTGGAAGGGACAGACGTAGTTCACCCCTCCACTTT. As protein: CASSGRDRRSSPLHF.

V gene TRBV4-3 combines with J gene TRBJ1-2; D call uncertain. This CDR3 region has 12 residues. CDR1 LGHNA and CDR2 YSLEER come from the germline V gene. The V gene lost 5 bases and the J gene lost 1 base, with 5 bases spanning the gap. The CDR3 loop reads CASSGGNYGYTF. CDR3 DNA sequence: TGCGCCAGCAGCGGCGGTAACTATGGCTACACCTTC.

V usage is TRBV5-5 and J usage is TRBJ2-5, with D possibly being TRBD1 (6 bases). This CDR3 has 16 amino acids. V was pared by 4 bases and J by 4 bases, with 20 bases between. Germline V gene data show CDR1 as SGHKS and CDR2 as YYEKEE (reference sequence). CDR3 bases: TGTGCCAGCAGCCCCGCGGCCGGGACACCCTTAGAGACCCAGTACTTC. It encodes CASSPAAGTPLETQYF. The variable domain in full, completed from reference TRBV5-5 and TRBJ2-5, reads DAGVTQSPTHLIKTRGQQVTLRCSPISGHKSVSWYQQVLGQGPQFIFQYYEKEERGRGNFPDRFSARQFPNYSSELNVNALLLGDSALYLCASSPAAGTPLETQYFGPGTRLLVL.

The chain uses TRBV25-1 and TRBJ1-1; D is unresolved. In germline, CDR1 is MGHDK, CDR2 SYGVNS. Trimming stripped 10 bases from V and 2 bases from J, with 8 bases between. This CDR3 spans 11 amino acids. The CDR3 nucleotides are TGTGCCACCACGGGAAACACTGAAGCTTTCTTT. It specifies CATTGNTEAFF.

The CDR3 DNA follows: TGCAGTGCTAGTAGGAGGGAGGGCGGCGCAGATACGCAGTATTTT. Its protein is CSASRREGGADTQYF. The V and J genes are TRBV20-1 and TRBJ2-3; 7 bases fit TRBD2. Germline V lookup: CDR1 DFQATT, CDR2 SNEGSKA (reference sequence). The CDR3 sequence is 15 residues long. J was trimmed by 4 bases and V by 3 bases; bases with no gene match: 10.

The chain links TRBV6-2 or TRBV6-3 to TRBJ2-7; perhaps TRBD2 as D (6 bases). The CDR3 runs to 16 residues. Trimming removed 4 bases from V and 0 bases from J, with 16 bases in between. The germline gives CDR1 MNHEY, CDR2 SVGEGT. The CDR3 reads CASSSLWDSGSYEQYF. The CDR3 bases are TGTGCCAGCAGTTCCCTCTGGGATAGCGGCTCCTACGAGCAGTACTTC.

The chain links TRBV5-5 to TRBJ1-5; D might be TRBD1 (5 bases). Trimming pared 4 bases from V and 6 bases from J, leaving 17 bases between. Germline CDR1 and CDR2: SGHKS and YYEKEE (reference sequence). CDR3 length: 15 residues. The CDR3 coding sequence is TGTGCCAGCAGCCCCCATACGGGGGGTCTTCAGCCCCAGCATTTT. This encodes CASSPHTGGLQPQHF.

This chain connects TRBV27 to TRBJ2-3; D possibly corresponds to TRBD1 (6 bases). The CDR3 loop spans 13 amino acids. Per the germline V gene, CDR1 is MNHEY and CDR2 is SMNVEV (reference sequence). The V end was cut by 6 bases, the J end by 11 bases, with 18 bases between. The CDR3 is CASRDTGLSRQYF. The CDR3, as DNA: TGTGCCAGCAGGGATACAGGGTTAAGTCGGCAGTATTTT.

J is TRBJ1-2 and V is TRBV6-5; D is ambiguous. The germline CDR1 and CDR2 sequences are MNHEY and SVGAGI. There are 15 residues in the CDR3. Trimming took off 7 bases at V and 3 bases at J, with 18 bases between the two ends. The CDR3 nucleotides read TGTGCCAGCACTAAAAACTGGGCAGATTACTATGGCTACACCTTC. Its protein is CASTKNWADYYGYTF.

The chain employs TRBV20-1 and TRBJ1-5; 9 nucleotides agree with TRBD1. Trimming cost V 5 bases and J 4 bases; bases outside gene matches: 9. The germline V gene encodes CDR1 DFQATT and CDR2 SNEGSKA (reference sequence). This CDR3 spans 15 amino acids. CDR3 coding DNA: TGCAGTGCTGGTGGGACAGGGCAGGGTAATCAGCCCCAGCATTTT. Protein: CSAGGTGQGNQPQHF.

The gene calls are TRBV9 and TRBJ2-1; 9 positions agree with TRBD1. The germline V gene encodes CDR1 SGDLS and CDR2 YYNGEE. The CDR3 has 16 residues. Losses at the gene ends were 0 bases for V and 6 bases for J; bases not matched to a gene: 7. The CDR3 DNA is TGTGCCAGCAGCGTAGGCGGGACAGGGAAAAGCAATGAGCAGTTCTTC. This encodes CASSVGGTGKSNEQFF.

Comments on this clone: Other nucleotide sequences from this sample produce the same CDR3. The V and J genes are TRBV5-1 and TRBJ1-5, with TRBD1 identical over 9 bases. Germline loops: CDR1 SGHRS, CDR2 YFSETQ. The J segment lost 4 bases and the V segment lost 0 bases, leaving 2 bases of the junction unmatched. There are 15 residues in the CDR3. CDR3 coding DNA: TGCGCCAGCAGCTTGGACAGGGGGCCGAATCAGCCCCAGCATTTT. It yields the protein CASSLDRGPNQPQHF. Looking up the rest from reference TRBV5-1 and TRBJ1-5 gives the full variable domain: KAGVTQTPRYLIKTRGQQVTLSCSPISGHRSVSWYQQTPGQGLQFLFEYFSETQRNKGNFPGRFSGRQFSNSRSEMNVSTLELGDSALYLCASSLDRGPNQPQHFGDGTRLSIL.

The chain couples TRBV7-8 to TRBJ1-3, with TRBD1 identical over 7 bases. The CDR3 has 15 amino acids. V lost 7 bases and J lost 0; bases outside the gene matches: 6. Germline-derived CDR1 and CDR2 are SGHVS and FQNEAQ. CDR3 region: CASTRQGPSGNTIYF. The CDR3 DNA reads TGTGCCAGCACCCGACAGGGCCCCTCTGGAAACACCATATATTTT.

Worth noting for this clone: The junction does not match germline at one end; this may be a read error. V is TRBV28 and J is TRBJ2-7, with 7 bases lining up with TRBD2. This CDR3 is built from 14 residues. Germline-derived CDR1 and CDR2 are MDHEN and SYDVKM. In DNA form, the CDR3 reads TGTGCCACCAGTGGGAGCGGGGATTACTACGAGCAGTACTTC. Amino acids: CATSGSGDYYEQYF. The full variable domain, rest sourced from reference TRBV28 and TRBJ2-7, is DVKVTQSSRYLVKRTGEKVFLECVQDMDHENMFWYRQDPGLGLRLIYFSYDVKMKEKGDIPEGYSVSREKKERFSLILESASTNQTSMYLCATSGSGDYYEQYFGPGTRLTVT.

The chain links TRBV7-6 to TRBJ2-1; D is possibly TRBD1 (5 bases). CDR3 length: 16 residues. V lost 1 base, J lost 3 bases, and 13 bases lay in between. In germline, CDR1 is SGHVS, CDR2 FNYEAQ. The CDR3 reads CASSLGPAGNYNEQFF. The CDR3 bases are TGTGCCAGCAGCTTAGGGCCGGCAGGGAACTACAATGAGCAGTTCTTC.

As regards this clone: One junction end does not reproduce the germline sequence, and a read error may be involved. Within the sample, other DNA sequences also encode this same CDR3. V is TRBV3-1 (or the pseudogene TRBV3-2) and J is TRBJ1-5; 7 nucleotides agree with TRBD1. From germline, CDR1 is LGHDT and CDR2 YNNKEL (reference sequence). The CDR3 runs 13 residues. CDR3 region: CASSQDRDQPQHF. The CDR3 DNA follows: TGTGCCAGCAGTCAAGACAGGGATCAGCCCCAGCATTTT.

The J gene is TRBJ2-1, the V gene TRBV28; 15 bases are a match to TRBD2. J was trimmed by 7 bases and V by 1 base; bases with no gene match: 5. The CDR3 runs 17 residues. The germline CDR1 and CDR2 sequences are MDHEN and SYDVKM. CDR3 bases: TGTGCCAGCAGTTTATCCGGACTAGCGGGAGGGAAAAATGAGCAGTTCTTC. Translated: CASSLSGLAGGKNEQFF.

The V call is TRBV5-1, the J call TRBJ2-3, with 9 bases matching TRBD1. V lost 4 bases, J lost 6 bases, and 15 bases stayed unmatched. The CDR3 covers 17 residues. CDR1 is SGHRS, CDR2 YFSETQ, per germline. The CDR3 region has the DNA TGCGCCAGCAGCAGCTCAAACAGGGGGCGCCCAATTGATACGCAGTATTTT. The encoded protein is CASSSSNRGRPIDTQYF.

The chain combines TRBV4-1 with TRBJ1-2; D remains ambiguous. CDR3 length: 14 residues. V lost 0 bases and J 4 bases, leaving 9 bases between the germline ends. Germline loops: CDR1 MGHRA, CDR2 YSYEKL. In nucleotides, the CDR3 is TGCGCCAGCAGCCAAGATCGTCTGGCCTATGGCTACACCTTC. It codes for CASSQDRLAYGYTF.

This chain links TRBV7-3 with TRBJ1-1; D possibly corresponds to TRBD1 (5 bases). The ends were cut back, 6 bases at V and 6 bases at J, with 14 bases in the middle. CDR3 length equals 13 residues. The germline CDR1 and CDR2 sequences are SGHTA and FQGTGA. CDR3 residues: CASSLLGGSEAFF. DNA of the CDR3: TGTGCCAGCAGTCTGCTCGGGGGGTCTGAAGCTTTCTTT.

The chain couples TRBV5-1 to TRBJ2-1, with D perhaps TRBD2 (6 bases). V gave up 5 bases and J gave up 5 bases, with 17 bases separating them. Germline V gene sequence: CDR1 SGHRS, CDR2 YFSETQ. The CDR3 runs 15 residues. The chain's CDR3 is CASSPARDLNNEQFF. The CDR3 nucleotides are TGCGCCAGCAGTCCCGCCAGGGACTTAAACAATGAGCAGTTCTTC.

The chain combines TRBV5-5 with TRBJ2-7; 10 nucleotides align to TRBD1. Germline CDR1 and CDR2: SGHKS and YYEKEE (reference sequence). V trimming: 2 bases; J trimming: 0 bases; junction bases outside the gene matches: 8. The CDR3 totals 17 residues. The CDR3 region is CASSFGGTGDFSYEQYF. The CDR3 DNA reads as TGTGCCAGCAGCTTCGGGGGGACAGGGGATTTCTCCTACGAGCAGTACTTC.